What follows is one TCR beta chain and its context. The V and J ends lost 5 bases and 4 bases, in that order; junction bases with no gene match: 5. Germline values: CDR1 MDHEN, CDR2 SYDVKM. This CDR3 region has 14 residues. TCRdb's copy holds only in-frame clones and misses some; the assay was immunoSEQ multiplex PCR. This sample carries about 190,000 clones, about 88% of them seen once, and the ten largest clones take roughly 2%. This specimen belongs to a study of blood T cell repertoires in COVID-19. V is TRBV28 and J is TRBJ1-3; 7 bases align to TRBD1. The TCR originated in a man between 65 and 85 years old with active or convalescent COVID-19. Sequenced input: peripheral blood. The CDR3 sequence is CASSLGTAGNTIYF. The CDR3 DNA sequence: TGTGCCAGCAGTCTTGGGACAGCGGGAAACACCATATATTTT.